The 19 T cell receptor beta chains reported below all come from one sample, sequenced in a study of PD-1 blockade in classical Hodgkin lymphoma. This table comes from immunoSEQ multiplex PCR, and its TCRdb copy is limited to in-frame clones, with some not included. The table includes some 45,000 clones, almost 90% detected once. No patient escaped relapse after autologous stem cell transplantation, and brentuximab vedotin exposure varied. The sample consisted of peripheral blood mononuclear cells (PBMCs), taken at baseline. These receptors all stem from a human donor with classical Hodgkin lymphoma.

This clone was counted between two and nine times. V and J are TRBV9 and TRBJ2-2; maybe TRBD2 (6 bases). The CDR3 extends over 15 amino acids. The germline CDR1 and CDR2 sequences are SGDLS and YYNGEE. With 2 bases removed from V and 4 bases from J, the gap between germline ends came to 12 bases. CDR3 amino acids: CASSVSGGATGELFF. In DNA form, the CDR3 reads TGTGCCAGCAGCGTTTCCGGAGGGGCCACCGGGGAGCTGTTTTTT.

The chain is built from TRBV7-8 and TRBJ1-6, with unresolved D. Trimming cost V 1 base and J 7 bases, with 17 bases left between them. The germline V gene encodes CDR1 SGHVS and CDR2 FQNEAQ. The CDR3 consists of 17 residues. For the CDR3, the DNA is TGTGCCAGCAGCTTAGTTCCCGGGCCCCTCAAGAATTCACCCCTCCACTTT. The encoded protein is CASSLVPGPLKNSPLHF. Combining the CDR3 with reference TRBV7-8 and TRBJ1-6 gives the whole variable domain GAGVSQSPRYKVAKRGQDVALRCDPISGHVSLFWYQQALGQGPEFLTYFQNEAQLDKSGLPSDRFFAERPEGSVSTLKIQRTQQEDSAVYLCASSLVPGPLKNSPLHFGNGTRLTVT.

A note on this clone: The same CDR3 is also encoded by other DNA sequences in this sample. This chain's CDR3 is CASSLDRANYGYTF. The CDR3 bases are TGTGCCAGCAGTTTGGACAGGGCTAACTATGGCTACACCTTC. This chain joins TRBV27 and TRBJ1-2; 8 bases are shared with TRBD1. Germline V gives CDR1 MNHEY, CDR2 SMNVEV (reference sequence). This CDR3 has 14 residues. J was trimmed by 0 bases and V by 3 bases; bases with no gene match: 0.

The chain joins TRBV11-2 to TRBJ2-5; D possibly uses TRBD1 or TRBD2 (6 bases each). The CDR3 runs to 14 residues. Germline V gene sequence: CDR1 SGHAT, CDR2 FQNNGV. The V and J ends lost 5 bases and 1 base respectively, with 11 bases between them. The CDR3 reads CASSPKGGQETQYF. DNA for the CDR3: TGTGCCAGCAGCCCCAAGGGGGGCCAAGAGACCCAGTACTTC.

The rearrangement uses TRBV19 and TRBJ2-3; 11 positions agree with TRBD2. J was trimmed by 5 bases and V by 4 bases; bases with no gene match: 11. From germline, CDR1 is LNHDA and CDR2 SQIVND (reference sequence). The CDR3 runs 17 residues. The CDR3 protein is CASSSLGLAEGGDTQYF. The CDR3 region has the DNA TGTGCCAGTAGTAGCCTGGGACTAGCGGAGGGGGGAGATACGCAGTATTTT.

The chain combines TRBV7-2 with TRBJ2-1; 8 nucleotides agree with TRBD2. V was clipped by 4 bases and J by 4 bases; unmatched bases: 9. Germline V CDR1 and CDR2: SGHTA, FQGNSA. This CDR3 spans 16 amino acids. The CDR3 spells CASSSYLAGPYNEQFF. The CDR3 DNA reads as TGTGCCAGCAGCTCTTACTTAGCGGGACCTTACAATGAGCAGTTCTTC.

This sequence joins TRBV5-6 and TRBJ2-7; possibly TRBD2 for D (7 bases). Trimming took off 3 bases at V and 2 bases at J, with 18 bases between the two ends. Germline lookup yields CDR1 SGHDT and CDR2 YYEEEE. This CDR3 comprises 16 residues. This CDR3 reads CASSSEGGLAAYEQYF. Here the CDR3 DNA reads TGTGCCAGCAGCTCGGAAGGGGGTCTAGCGGCCTACGAGCAGTACTTC.

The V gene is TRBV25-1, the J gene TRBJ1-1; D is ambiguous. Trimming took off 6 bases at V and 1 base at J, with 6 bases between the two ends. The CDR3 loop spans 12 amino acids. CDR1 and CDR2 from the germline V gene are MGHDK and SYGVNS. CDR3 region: CASSIGNTEAFF. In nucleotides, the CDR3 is TGTGCCAGCAGCATCGGGAACACTGAAGCTTTCTTT.

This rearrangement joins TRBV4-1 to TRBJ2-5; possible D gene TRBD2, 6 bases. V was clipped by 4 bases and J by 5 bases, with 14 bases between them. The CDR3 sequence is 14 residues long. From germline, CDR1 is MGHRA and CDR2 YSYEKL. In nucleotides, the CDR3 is TGCGCCAGCAGCCCGGGCGGGGTCGGCGAGACCCAGTACTTC. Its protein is CASSPGGVGETQYF.

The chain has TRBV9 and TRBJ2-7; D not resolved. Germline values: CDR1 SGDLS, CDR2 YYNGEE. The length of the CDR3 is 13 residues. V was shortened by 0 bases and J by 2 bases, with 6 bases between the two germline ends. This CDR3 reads CASSVGQTYEQYF. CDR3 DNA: TGTGCCAGCAGCGTAGGCCAGACCTACGAGCAGTACTTC.

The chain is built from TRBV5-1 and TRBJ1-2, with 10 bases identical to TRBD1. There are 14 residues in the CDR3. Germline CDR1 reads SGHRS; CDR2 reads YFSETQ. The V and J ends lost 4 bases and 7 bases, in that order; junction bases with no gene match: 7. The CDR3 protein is CASSPGTGVSGYTF. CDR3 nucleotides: TGCGCCAGCAGCCCGGGGACAGGGGTTTCTGGCTACACCTTC.

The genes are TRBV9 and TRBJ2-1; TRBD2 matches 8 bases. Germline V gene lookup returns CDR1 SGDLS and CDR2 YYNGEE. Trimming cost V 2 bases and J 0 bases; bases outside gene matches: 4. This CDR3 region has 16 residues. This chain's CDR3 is CASSVVAGSSYNEQFF. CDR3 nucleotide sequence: TGTGCCAGCAGCGTGGTAGCGGGGAGCTCCTACAATGAGCAGTTCTTC.

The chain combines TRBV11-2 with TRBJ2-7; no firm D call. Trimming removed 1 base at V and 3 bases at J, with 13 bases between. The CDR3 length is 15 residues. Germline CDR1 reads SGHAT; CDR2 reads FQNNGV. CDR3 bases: TGTGCCAGCAGCTTAGTTCGGCAGAAAGGCTACGAGCAGTACTTC. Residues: CASSLVRQKGYEQYF.

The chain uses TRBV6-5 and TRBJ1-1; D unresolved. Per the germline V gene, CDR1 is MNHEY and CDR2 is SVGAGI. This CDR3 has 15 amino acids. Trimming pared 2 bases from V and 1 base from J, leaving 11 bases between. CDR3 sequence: CASSYTSLRNTEAFF. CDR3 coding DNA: TGTGCCAGCAGTTACACTTCCCTGAGGAACACTGAAGCTTTCTTT.

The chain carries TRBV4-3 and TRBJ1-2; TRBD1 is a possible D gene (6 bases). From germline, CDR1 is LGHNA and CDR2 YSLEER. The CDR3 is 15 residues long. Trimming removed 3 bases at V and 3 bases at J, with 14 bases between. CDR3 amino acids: CASSQSWGADYGYTF. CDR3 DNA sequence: TGCGCCAGCAGCCAGAGCTGGGGGGCAGACTATGGCTACACCTTC.

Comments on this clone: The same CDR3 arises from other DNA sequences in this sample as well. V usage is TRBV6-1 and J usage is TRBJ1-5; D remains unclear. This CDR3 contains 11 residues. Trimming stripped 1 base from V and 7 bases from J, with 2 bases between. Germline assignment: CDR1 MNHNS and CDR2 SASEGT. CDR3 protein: CASSEGQPQHF. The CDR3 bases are TGTGCCAGCAGTGAAGGGCAGCCCCAGCATTTT.

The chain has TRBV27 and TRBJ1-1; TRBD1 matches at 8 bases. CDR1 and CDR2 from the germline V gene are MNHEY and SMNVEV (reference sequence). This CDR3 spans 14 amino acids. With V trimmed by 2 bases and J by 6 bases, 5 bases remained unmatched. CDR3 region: CASSLNRGGAEAFF. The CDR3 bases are TGTGCCAGCAGTTTAAACAGGGGGGGAGCTGAAGCTTTCTTT.

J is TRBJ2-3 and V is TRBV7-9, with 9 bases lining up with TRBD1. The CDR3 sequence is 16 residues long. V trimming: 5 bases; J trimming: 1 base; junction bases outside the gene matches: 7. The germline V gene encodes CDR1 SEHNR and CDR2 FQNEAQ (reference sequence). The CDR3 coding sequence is TGTGCCAGCAGCCCCCGGGACAGGGTGGGCACAGATACGCAGTATTTT. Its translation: CASSPRDRVGTDTQYF.

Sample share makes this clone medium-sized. The CDR3 loop is CASRAERSYNEQFF. CDR3 nucleotide sequence: TGTGCCAGCCGGGCCGAGCGGAGTTACAATGAGCAGTTCTTC. This chain connects TRBV5-4 to TRBJ2-1; D might be TRBD2 (5 bases). Trimming stripped 7 bases from V and 4 bases from J, with 15 bases between. The CDR3 runs 14 residues. CDR1 is SGHNT and CDR2 is YYREEE in the germline V gene (reference sequence).